This T cell receptor beta chain was captured by sequencing in a study of blood T cell repertoires in COVID-19. Overall study context: Samples of COVID-19 (acute and convalescent) were obtained from the United States, Italy and Spain. Sources were T cells, B-cell-depleted T cells, or PBMCs; the material itself was cDNA or gDNA.

In the original workflow: Estimated nucleated cell counts came from reference gene primer amplification. Sequencing was performed with immunoSEQ multiplex PCR; in TCRdb, only in-frame clones are kept and a portion is missing. The D gene and trimming were derived from the DNA, and the V and J assignments and clone size from that table. The sample shows 250,000 to 350,000 clones, around 90% of them seen only once. Germline CDR1 is SEHNR and CDR2 is FQNEAQ (reference sequence). The CDR3 contains 19 residues. Deletions cut 0 bases from V and 2 bases from J, with 19 bases between. In its sample, this clone was seen once.

This clonotype was sampled from a man between 18 and 29 years old with active or convalescent COVID-19. V and J are TRBV7-9 and TRBJ2-2; D might be TRBD2 (6 bases). The specimen sequenced was peripheral blood. Written as DNA, the CDR3 is TGTGCCAGCAGCTTAGCTGGGTGGGGGGACGAGAAAAACACCGGGGAGCTGTTTTTT. It encodes CASSLAGWGDEKNTGELFF.